This T cell receptor (beta chain) was sequenced in a study of T cells after yellow fever vaccination (dated by TCRdb to between 2019 and 2020). With regard to the full study: The SMART-Seq v4 Ultra Low Input RNA kit was used to prepare libraries from fractions with low cell numbers. To track T-cell clones before and after primary and booster YFV17D yellow fever vaccination, bulk TCR alpha and beta repertoires were sequenced longitudinally. Two healthy male donors, one aged 18 to 29 and one aged 30 to 40 years, made up the cohort. Bulk PBMC replicates and cell subsets were isolated from blood drawn at multiple timepoints before and after both primary and secondary immunization.

What the study reported, not specific to this receptor: A small fraction of clonotypes appeared in both the CD4 and CD8 compartments, likely as a result of convergent recombination. Because abundant contaminating clonotypes from the bulk population could be contained in FACS-sorted repertoires, computational filtering was required. The study included only a couple of donors, which limits how far the findings can be generalized. Most clones expanded after primary vaccination were re-detected after the booster (96% of CD4 and approximately 85% of CD8), suggesting broad memory maintenance. Compared with the primary T-cell response, the secondary T-cell response was weaker but faster, peaking on day 5 rather than day 15.

Interpreted using the paper, the treatment or condition label stands for: live attenuated yellow fever vaccine strain. A standard Ficoll-Paque protocol was used to isolate PBMCs from peripheral blood. Dynabeads CD4 and CD8 positive selection kits were used to isolate the CD4 and CD8 T-cell fractions. TriZol was used to extract RNA from bulk PBMCs, from CD4 and CD8 fractions, and from dextramer-positive and dextramer-negative fractions. This clonotype has a count of ten or more. Its antigen target is currently unknown. One base away there is no much larger clone; base qualities are not given. The germline V end is reduced by 5 bases and the J end by 5 bases; junction bases left unmatched: 7. The CDR3 covers 14 residues, taking in both the cysteine and the phenylalanine. Just the 42-base CDR3 DNA is kept, in frame starting at base 1. Via the germline V gene, CDR1 is SQVTM and CDR2 ANQGSEA. TCR cDNA was made using 5'RACE template switching, a step that added a universal primer site and unique molecular identifiers. Priming of cDNA synthesis was performed from both the TCR alpha and TCR beta constant segments. Library amplification involved two PCR steps, and the second step added sample barcodes and sequencing adapters. Libraries were sequenced on Illumina HiSeq 2500 (2x100 bp) or NovaSeq (2x150 bp). In the paper's pipeline: Demultiplexing of reads and collapsing into UMI consensus sequences were performed with MIGEC, and V(D)J alignment was carried out with MiXCR. Vaccine-responding clonotypes were defined with edgeR using replicate PBMC samples, requiring FDR below 0.01 and a log2 fold change above 5 up to day 15. Each bulk clonotype received a CD4 or CD8 identity based on whether the sequenced CD4 or CD8 repertoire contained that clonotype at higher abundance. In-frame beta chains were kept once TCRdb had trimmed the public reads at Q25 with fastp and called clones with MiXCR. Here each entry gathers all rows of one CDR3 protein and keeps the most common genes and DNA. What appears here as the V and J calls and clone size reflects TCRdb's work, not the paper's. The sample table shows about 30,000 distinct CDR3 sequences, and roughly 4.5% are seen once. The ten largest clones take up less than 55% of the sample.

This sequence uses TRBV29-1 and TRBJ2-1; the central 9 bases match TRBD2. The material was CD8+ T cells sorted from PBMCs, obtained 5 days after the yellow fever booster vaccination. The sequence was collected from a young man who received the YFV17D yellow fever vaccine. CDR3 reads: CSVFSGSVHNEQFF. The sequence in DNA is TGCAGCGTTTTTAGCGGGAGTGTCCACAATGAGCAGTTCTTC.